The clone carrying this TCR beta chain was observed many times. Its specificity is not known. The sample is drawn from a study of CD8 T cells in ankylosing spondylitis. In TCRdb, the 5' RACE reads were re-called with MiXCR into one record per CDR3 protein. The sample consists of about 840,000 distinct CDR3 sequences, over 9.5% of them appearing once. Notes on the study in general: A number of the motif variants had already been described in reactive arthritis synovial fluid and blood. Matched ankylosing spondylitis synovial fluid reportedly contained a significantly enriched population of disease-linked clones. Typical of ankylosing spondylitis blood, it appeared, was a TCR beta motif of roughly eight highly homologous variants.

The sequenced sample consisted of blood, either unsorted or a sorted T cell fraction (not recorded which). This TCR came from a male donor with ankylosing spondylitis.

This chain's CDR3 is CASSLERGNYEQYF. CDR3 in DNA: TGCGCCAGCAGCTTAGAGCGGGGGAACTACGAGCAGTACTTC. The V call is TRBV5-1, the J call TRBJ2-7; TRBD2 agrees at 8 bases. Trimming cost V 2 bases and J 3 bases; bases outside gene matches: 4. Germline CDR1 reads SGHRS; CDR2 reads YFSETQ. The CDR3 totals 14 residues.